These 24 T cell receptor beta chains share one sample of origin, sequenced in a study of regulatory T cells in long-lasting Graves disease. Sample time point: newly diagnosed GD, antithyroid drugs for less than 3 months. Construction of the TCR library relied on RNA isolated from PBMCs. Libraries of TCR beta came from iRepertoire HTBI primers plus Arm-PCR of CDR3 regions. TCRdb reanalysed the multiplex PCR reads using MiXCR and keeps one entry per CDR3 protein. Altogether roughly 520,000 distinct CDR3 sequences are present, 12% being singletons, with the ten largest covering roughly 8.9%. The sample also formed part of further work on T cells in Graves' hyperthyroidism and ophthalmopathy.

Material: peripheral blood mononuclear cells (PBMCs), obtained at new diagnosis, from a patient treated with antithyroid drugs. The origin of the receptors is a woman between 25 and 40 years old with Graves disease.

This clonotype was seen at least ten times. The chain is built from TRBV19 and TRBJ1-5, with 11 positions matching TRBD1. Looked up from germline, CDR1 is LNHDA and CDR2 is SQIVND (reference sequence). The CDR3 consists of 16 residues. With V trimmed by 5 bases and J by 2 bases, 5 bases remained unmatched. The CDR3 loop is CASSPDRGRGNQPQHF. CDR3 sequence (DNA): TGTGCCAGTAGTCCGGACAGGGGGCGAGGCAATCAGCCCCAGCATTTT.

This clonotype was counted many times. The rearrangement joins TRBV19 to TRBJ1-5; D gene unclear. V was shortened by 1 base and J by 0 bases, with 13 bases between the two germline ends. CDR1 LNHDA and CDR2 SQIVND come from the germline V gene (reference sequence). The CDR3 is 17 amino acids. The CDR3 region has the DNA TGTGCCAGTAGTATAGGCGTTCTGGGATATAGCAATCAGCCCCAGCATTTT. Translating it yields CASSIGVLGYSNQPQHF.

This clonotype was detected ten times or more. DNA for the CDR3: TGTGCCAGCAGTTACTGGGGACAGGGTCAGGGTTTTAGTGGCTACACCTTC. It codes for CASSYWGQGQGFSGYTF. V and J are TRBV6-5 and TRBJ1-2, with 9 bases matching TRBD1. Per the germline V gene, CDR1 is MNHEY and CDR2 is SVGAGI. This CDR3 has 17 amino acids. J gave up 7 bases and V 1 base, and 13 bases lay outside the gene matches.

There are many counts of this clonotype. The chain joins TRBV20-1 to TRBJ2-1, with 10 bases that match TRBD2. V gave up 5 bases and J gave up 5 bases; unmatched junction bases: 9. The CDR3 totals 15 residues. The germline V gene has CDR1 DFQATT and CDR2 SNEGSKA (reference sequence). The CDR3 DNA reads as TGCAGTGCTTCCATAGCGGGAGGTTTAAACAATGAGCAGTTCTTC. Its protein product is CSASIAGGLNNEQFF.

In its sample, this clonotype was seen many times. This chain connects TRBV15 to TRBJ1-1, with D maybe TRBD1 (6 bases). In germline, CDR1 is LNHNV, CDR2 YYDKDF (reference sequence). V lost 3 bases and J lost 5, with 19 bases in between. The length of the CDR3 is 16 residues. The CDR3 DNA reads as TGTGCCACCAGCAGGGACCGGGGGAGGGGGGTAACTGAAGCTTTCTTT. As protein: CATSRDRGRGVTEAFF.

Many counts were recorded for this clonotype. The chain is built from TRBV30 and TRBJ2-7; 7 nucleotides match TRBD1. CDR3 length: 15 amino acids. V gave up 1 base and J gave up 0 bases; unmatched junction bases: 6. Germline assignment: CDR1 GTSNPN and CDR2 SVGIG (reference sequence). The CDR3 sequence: CAWSAGQPNSYEQYF. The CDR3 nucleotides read TGTGCCTGGAGTGCGGGACAGCCGAACTCCTACGAGCAGTACTTC.

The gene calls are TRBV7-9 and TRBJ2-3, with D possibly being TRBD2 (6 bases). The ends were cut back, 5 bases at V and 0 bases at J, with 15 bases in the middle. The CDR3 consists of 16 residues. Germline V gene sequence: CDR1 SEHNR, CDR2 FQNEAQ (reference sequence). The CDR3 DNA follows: TGTGCCAGCAGCCGTTGGGAGGATTTTAGCACAGATACGCAGTATTTT. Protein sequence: CASSRWEDFSTDTQYF.

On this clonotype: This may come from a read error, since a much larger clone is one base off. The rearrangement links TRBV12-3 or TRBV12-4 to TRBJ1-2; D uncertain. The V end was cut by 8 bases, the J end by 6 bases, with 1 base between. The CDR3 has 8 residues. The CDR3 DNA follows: TGTGCCAGCCATGGCTACACCTTC. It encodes CASHGYTF.

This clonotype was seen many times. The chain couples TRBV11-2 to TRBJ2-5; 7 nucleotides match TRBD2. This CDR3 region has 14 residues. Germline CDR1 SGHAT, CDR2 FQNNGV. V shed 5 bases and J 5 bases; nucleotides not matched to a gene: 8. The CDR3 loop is CASSLETSSETQYF. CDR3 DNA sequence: TGTGCCAGCAGCCTGGAGACTAGCAGTGAGACCCAGTACTTC.

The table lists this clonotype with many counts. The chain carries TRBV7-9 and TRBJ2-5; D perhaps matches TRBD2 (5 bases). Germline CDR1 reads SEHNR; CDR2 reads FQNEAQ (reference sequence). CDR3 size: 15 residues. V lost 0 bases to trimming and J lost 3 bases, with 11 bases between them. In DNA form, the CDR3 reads TGTGCCAGCAGCTTAGCGCGGGTCGGGAAAGAGACCCAGTACTTC. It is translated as CASSLARVGKETQYF.

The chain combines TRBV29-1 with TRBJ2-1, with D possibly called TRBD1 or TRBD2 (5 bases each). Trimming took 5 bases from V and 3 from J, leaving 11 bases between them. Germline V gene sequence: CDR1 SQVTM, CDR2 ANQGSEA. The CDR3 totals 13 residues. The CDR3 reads CSVNRDLYNEQFF. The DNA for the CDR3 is TGCAGCGTTAACCGGGACCTCTACAATGAGCAGTTCTTC.

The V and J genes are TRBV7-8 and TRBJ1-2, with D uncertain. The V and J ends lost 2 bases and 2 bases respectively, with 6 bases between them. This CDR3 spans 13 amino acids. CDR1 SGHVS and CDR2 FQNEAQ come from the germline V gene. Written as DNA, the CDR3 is TGTGCCAGCAGCTTATCGATCAACTATGGCTACACCTTC. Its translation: CASSLSINYGYTF.

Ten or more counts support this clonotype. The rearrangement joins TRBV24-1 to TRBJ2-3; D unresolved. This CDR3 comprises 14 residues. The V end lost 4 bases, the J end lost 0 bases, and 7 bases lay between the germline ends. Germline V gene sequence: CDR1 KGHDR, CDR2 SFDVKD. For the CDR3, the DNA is TGTGCCACCAGTGACCTCGATAGCACAGATACGCAGTATTTT. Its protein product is CATSDLDSTDTQYF.

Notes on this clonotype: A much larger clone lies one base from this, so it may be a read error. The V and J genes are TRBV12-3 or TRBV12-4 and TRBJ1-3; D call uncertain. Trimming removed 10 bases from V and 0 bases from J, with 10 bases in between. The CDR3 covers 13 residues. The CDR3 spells CAIRAPSGNTIYF. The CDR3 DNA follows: TGTGCCATCCGGGCCCCCTCTGGAAACACCATATATTTT.

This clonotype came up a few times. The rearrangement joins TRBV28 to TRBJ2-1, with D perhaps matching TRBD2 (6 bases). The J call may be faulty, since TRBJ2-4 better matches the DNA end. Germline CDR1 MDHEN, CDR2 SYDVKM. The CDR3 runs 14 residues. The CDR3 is CASVKTGLVNIQYF. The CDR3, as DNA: TGTGCCAGCGTAAAGACGGGACTTGTTAACATTCAGTACTTC.

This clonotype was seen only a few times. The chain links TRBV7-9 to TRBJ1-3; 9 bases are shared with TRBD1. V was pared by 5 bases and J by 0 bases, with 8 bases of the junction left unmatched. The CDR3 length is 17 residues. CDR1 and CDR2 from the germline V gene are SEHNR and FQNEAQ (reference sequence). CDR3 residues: CASSPPQGQGSGNTIYF. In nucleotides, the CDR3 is TGTGCCAGCAGCCCCCCTCAGGGACAGGGCTCTGGAAACACCATATATTTT. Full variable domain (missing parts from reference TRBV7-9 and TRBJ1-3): DTGVSQNPRHKITKRGQNVTFRCDPISEHNRLYWYRQTLGQGPEFLTYFQNEAQLEKSRLLSDRFSAERPKGSFSTLEIQRTEQGDSAMYLCASSPPQGQGSGNTIYFGEGSWLTVV.

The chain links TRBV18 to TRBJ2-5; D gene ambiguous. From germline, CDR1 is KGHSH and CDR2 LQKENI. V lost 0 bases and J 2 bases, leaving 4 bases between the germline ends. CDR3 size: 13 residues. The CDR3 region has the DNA TGTGCCAGCTCACCACCCCATCAAGAGACCCAGTACTTC. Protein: CASSPPHQETQYF.

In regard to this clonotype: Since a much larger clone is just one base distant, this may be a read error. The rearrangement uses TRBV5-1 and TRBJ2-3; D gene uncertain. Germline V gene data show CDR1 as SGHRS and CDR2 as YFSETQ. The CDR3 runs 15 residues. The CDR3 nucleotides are TGCGCCGGCAGCTTGGTTCGGCAGGGCACAGATACGCAGTATTTT. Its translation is CAGSLVRQGTDTQYF. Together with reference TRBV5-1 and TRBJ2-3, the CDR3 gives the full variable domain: KAGVTQTPRYLIKTRGQQVTLSCSPISGHRSVSWYQQTPGQGLQFLFEYFSETQRNKGNFPGRFSGRQFSNSRSEMNVSTLELGDSALYLCAGSLVRQGTDTQYFGPGTRLTVL.

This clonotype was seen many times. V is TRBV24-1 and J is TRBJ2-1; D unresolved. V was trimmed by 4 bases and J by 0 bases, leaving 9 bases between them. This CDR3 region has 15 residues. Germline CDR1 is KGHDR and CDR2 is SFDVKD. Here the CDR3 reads CATSDTLSSYNEQFF. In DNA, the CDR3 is TGTGCCACCAGTGACACGTTGAGCTCCTACAATGAGCAGTTCTTC.

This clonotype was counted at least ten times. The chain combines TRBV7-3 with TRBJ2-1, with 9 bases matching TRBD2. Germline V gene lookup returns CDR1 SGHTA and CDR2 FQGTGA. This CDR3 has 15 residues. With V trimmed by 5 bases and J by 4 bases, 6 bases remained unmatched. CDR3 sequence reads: CASSLLAGQYNEQFF. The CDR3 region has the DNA TGTGCCAGCAGCCTTCTAGCGGGACAATACAATGAGCAGTTCTTC. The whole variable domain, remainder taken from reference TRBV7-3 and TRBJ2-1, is GAGVSQTPSNKVTEKGKYVELRCDPISGHTALYWYRQSLGQGPEFLIYFQGTGAADDSGLPNDRFFAVRPEGSVSTLKIQRTERGDSAVYLCASSLLAGQYNEQFFGPGTRLTVL.

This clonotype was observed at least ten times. The CDR3 region has the DNA TGTGCCAGCATCCGAACCGGGTGGCAGGCAGATGGCTACACCTTC. Protein sequence: CASIRTGWQADGYTF. The gene calls are TRBV7-2 and TRBJ1-2; D gene unclear. The CDR3 loop spans 15 amino acids. Trimming cost V 7 bases and J 6 bases, with 21 bases left between them. CDR1 and CDR2 from the germline V gene are SGHTA and FQGNSA.

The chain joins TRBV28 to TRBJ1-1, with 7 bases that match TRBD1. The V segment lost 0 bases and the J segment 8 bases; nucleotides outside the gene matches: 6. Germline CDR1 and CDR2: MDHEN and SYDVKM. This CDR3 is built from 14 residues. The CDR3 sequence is CASSLWGGDREAFF. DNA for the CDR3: TGTGCCAGCAGTTTATGGGGGGGGGACAGAGAAGCTTTCTTT.

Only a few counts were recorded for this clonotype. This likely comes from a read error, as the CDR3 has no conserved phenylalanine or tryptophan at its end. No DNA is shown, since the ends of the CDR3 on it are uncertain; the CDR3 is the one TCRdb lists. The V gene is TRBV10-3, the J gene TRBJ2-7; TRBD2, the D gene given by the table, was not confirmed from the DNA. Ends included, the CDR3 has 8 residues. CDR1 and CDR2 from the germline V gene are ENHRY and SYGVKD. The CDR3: CAISEVAG.

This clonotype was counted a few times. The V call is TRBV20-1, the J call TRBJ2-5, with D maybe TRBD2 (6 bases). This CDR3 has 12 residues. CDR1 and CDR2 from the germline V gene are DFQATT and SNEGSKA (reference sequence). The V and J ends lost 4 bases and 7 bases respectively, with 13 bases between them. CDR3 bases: TGCAGTGCTAAGGGCGGGACGGGGACCCAGTACTTC. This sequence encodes CSAKGGTGTQYF.